This T cell receptor (beta chain) was recorded in a study of Ad26.COV2.S vaccination and SARS-CoV-2 variants. Study-wide results and limits: Substantial breadth in spike-specific CD8+ and CD4+ T cell responses was reportedly seen after vaccination. Measurements of TCR breadth and depth may have given underestimates of the total T cell responses. Similar non-spike TCR breadth was observed in recipients of vaccine and of placebo.

Measured with immunoSEQ multiplex PCR; TCRdb has only the in-frame clones, and not every one. The sample lists 43,000 or so clones, roughly four fifths occurring once. Turning to this clone: What it recognizes is unknown.

This clonotype was sampled from a human donor who had recovered from COVID-19. Sequenced here: peripheral blood, sampled after recovery from COVID-19.

Here the CDR3 DNA reads TGTGCCAGCTCTCTTCTGGACGGACCTGGAAACACCATATATTTT. It translates to CASSLLDGPGNTIYF. J is TRBJ1-3 and V is TRBV18; D gene uncertain. CDR1 is KGHSH, CDR2 LQKENI, per germline. V was clipped by 6 bases and J by 2 bases, with 14 bases between them. This CDR3 contains 15 residues.